This TCR beta chain was identified during a study of response to subunit inactivated influenza vaccine. Germline V gene data show CDR1 as DFQATT and CDR2 as SNEGSKA (reference sequence). CDR3 length equals 13 residues. Trimming stripped 3 bases from V and 0 bases from J, with 8 bases between. This clonotype was seen a handful of times. TCRdb reanalysed the RT-PCR reads using MiXCR and keeps one entry per CDR3 protein. This sample has 650,000 to 850,000 distinct CDR3 sequences, with more than 11% found just once. The sample here was PBMCs from blood, taken approximately 15 days before vaccination. V gene TRBV20-1 combines with J gene TRBJ2-5; possible D gene TRBD2, 5 bases. The TCR comes from a man aged 45-65 years who received an inactivated influenza vaccine. CDR3 DNA sequence: TGCAGTGCTAGTGGGGAGAACCAAGAGACCCAGTACTTC. This gives the protein CSASGENQETQYF.